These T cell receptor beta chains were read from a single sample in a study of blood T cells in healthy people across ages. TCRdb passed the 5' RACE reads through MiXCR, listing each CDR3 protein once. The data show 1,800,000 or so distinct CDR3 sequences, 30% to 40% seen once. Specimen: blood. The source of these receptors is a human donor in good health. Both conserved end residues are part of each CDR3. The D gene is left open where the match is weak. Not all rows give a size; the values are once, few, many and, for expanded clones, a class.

CDR3 protein: CASSLSGLAGGDATDTQYF
CDR3 DNA: TGTGCCAGCAGCTTATCCGGACTAGCGGGGGGCGACGCCACAGATACGCAGTATTTT
D gene: TRBD2
J gene: TRBJ2-3
V gene: TRBV13
clone size: few

CDR3 protein: CASSIQRGSDTQYF
CDR3 DNA: TGCGCCAGCAGTATACAGCGGGGGAGTGATACGCAGTATTTT
D gene: TRBD2
J gene: TRBJ2-3
V gene: TRBV5-1
clone size: few

CDR3 protein: CASSRSGTGVPYF
CDR3 DNA: TGTGCCAGCAGCAGATCCGGGACAGGGGTGCCGTACTTC
D gene: TRBD1
J gene: TRBJ2-5
V gene: TRBV7-6
clone size: NA

CDR3 protein: CASSVMAGQGNTGANVLTF
CDR3 DNA: TGTGCCAGCAGCGTAATGGCGGGACAGGGGAACACTGGGGCCAACGTCCTGACTTTC
D gene: TRBD1
J gene: TRBJ2-6
V gene: TRBV9
clone size: few

CDR3 protein: CASSRQSNLNYEQYF
CDR3 DNA: TGTGCCAGCAGTAGACAGTCGAACCTCAACTACGAGCAGTACTTC
D gene: NA
J gene: TRBJ2-7
V gene: TRBV6-1
clone size: NA

CDR3 protein: CATSRRIQETQYF
CDR3 DNA: TGTGCCACCAGCAGGCGGATCCAAGAGACCCAGTACTTC
D gene: NA
J gene: TRBJ2-5
V gene: TRBV15
clone size: NA

CDR3 protein: CASSYENYGYTF
CDR3 DNA: TGTGCCAGCAGTTACGAGAACTATGGCTACACCTTC
D gene: NA
J gene: TRBJ1-2
V gene: TRBV6-2/TRBV6-3
clone size: NA

CDR3 protein: CSVEEHLTEAFF
CDR3 DNA: TGCAGCGTTGAGGAACACCTCACTGAAGCTTTCTTT
D gene: NA
J gene: TRBJ1-1
V gene: TRBV29-1
clone size: NA

CDR3 protein: CVSSMTQISTSYEQYF
CDR3 DNA: TGCGTCAGCAGCATGACCCAAATTTCGACCTCCTACGAGCAGTACTTC
D gene: NA
J gene: TRBJ2-7
V gene: TRBV5-1
clone size: NA

CDR3 protein: CASSGQVPWAFF
CDR3 DNA: TGTGCCAGCAGTGGACAGGTCCCATGGGCTTTCTTT
D gene: TRBD1
J gene: TRBJ1-1
V gene: TRBV28
clone size: NA

CDR3 protein: CASMTELAKNIQYF
CDR3 DNA: TGTGCCAGCATGACTGAGCTAGCCAAAAACATTCAGTACTTC
D gene: NA
J gene: TRBJ2-4
V gene: TRBV12-3/TRBV12-4
clone size: NA

CDR3 protein: CASSPFHSGANVLTF
CDR3 DNA: TGTGCCAGCAGCCCTTTTCACTCTGGGGCCAACGTCCTGACTTTC
D gene: NA
J gene: TRBJ2-6
V gene: TRBV7-3
clone size: few

CDR3 protein: CASSPRWGSYNEQFF
CDR3 DNA: TGTGCCAGCAGCCCCCGTTGGGGCTCCTACAATGAGCAGTTCTTC
D gene: NA
J gene: TRBJ2-1
V gene: TRBV3-1
clone size: NA

CDR3 protein: CSAGPGGNYGYTF
CDR3 DNA: TGCAGTGCTGGGCCGGGAGGGAACTATGGCTACACCTTC
D gene: NA
J gene: TRBJ1-2
V gene: TRBV20-1
clone size: few

CDR3 protein: CAIRAREQETQYF
CDR3 DNA: TGTGCCATCCGGGCACGGGAACAAGAGACCCAGTACTTC
D gene: NA
J gene: TRBJ2-5
V gene: TRBV10-3
clone size: few

CDR3 protein: CASSVATVSYEQYF
CDR3 DNA: TGTGCCAGCAGCGTAGCAACAGTCTCCTACGAGCAGTACTTC
D gene: NA
J gene: TRBJ2-7
V gene: TRBV9
clone size: NA

CDR3 protein: CASSRYPGSYEQYF
CDR3 DNA: TGTGCCAGCAGCCGGTACCCAGGGTCATACGAGCAGTACTTC
D gene: NA
J gene: TRBJ2-7
V gene: TRBV27
clone size: NA

CDR3 protein: CSASQGQAVGPQHF
CDR3 DNA: TGCAGTGCTAGCCAGGGACAGGCCGTGGGGCCCCAGCATTTT
D gene: TRBD1
J gene: TRBJ1-5
V gene: TRBV20-1
clone size: NA

CDR3 protein: CASSTGKNSGANVLTF
CDR3 DNA: TGTGCCAGCTCGACAGGGAAGAACTCTGGGGCCAACGTCCTGACTTTC
D gene: TRBD1
J gene: TRBJ2-6
V gene: TRBV6-5
clone size: NA

CDR3 protein: CASSRVGQGSYNEQFF
CDR3 DNA: TGTGCCAGCAGCCGGGTAGGACAGGGCTCCTACAATGAGCAGTTCTTC
D gene: TRBD1
J gene: TRBJ2-1
V gene: TRBV7-3
clone size: few